Below, 29 T cell receptor beta chains from the same sample are listed, as sequenced in a study of monozygotic twins with inflammatory bowel disease. No DNA is given; TCRdb re-called the 5' RACE reads and lists each CDR3 protein once. This sample's table has under 200,000 distinct CDR3 sequences. The sequenced sample consisted of blood. These receptors were collected from a human donor with ulcerative colitis or Crohn's disease, or a healthy co-twin of an affected twin (not recorded which).

This chain joins TRBV20-1 and TRBJ2-1. The CDR3 totals 13 residues. Germline CDR1 DFQATT, CDR2 SNEGSKA (reference sequence). The CDR3: CSARRVSQNEQFF.

The chain recombines TRBV5-1 with TRBJ1-1. Germline V gene sequence: CDR1 SGHRS, CDR2 YFSETQ. The CDR3 spans 17 residues. The CDR3 loop is CASSLSGRYMANTEAFF.

V and J are TRBV18 and TRBJ2-7; the TCRdb call, TRBD1, lacks DNA for checking. The CDR3 is 14 residues long. Per the germline V gene, CDR1 is KGHSH and CDR2 is LQKENI. CDR3 amino acids: CASAPGTGGYEQYF. Complete variable domain (other parts from reference TRBV18 and TRBJ2-7): NAGVMQNPRHLVRRRGQEARLRCSPMKGHSHVYWYRQLPEEGLKFMVYLQKENIIDESGMPKERFSAEFPKEGPSILRIQQVVRGDSAAYFCASAPGTGGYEQYFGPGTRLTVT.

The chain combines TRBV7-9 with TRBJ2-1; the TRBD1 assignment by TCRdb is unverifiable without DNA. Germline-derived CDR1 and CDR2 are SEHNR and FQNEAQ (reference sequence). The CDR3 extends over 14 amino acids. CDR3 region: CASTVTGSYDEQFF.

The V call is TRBV9, the J call TRBJ2-5; TCRdb names TRBD2, which stays unverified in the absence of DNA. This CDR3 contains 14 residues. CDR1 and CDR2 (germline): SGDLS, YYNGEE. The CDR3 sequence: CASSVGTSGETQYF.

The chain couples TRBV7-9 to TRBJ1-1; TCRdb proposes TRBD1, but this gene call is untestable without DNA. Germline values: CDR1 SEHNR, CDR2 FQNEAQ (reference sequence). The CDR3 is made up of 15 amino acids. The CDR3 spells CASSLTPGRNTEAFF.

The chain recombines TRBV7-8 with TRBJ2-7; TCRdb calls TRBD1, which cannot be checked without DNA. The CDR3 has 13 amino acids. Germline loops: CDR1 SGHVS, CDR2 FQNEAQ. The CDR3 loop is CASSPGPDYEQYF.

The rearrangement links TRBV5-1 to TRBJ2-2; TCRdb outputs TRBD1, but without DNA this stays unchecked. CDR1 is SGHRS and CDR2 is YFSETQ in the germline V gene. The CDR3 sequence is 13 residues long. CDR3: CASKPGNTGELFF.

The chain couples TRBV3-1 to TRBJ2-5. The CDR3 has 15 amino acids. Germline-derived CDR1 and CDR2 are LGHDT and YNNKEL (reference sequence). The CDR3 loop is CASSQDLDLQETQYF.

V is TRBV12-3 or TRBV12-4 and J is TRBJ2-7; TCRdb selects TRBD2, and the lack of DNA leaves this call unchecked. This CDR3 region has 14 residues. This CDR3 is CASSPGTAPYEQYF.

The chain uses TRBV7-9 and TRBJ2-7; TCRdb picks TRBD2, but there is no DNA to check that call. The CDR3 length is 13 residues. Germline CDR1 SEHNR, CDR2 FQNEAQ (reference sequence). The chain's CDR3 is CASSDSRLYEQYF.

CDR3 protein: CASARGVLSQPQHF. The chain joins TRBV4-3 to TRBJ1-5. Looked up from germline, CDR1 is LGHNA and CDR2 is YSLEER. The CDR3 has 14 amino acids.

CDR3 region: CATTELGFYGYTF. V gene TRBV2 combines with J gene TRBJ1-2. The germline CDR1 and CDR2 sequences are SNHLY and FYNNEI. The CDR3 has 13 residues.

This chain joins TRBV11-3 and TRBJ2-1; TCRdb reports TRBD2, a call that lacks DNA to check it against. The CDR3 runs to 15 residues. Germline CDR1 SGHNT, CDR2 YENEEA. The CDR3 protein is CASSPASGENNEQFF. Together with reference TRBV11-3 and TRBJ2-1, the CDR3 gives the full variable domain: EAGVVQSPRYKIIEKKQPVAFWCNPISGHNTLYWYLQNLGQGPELLIRYENEEAVDDSQLPKDRFSAERLKGVDSTLKIQPAELGDSAVYLCASSPASGENNEQFFGPGTRLTVL.

The chain links TRBV20-1 to TRBJ2-5. Per germline, CDR1 DFQATT and CDR2 SNEGSKA (reference sequence). The length of the CDR3 is 13 residues. This CDR3 is CSARHPIGETQYF.

The chain couples TRBV5-1 to TRBJ1-2; TCRdb picks TRBD1, but there is no DNA to check that call. The CDR3 contains 18 residues. The V gene's germline CDR1 is SGHRS and CDR2 YFSETQ. The CDR3 spells CASSLGPTGYGGVYGYTF.

This sequence joins TRBV5-1 and TRBJ2-7. The germline V gene has CDR1 SGHRS and CDR2 YFSETQ. This CDR3 has 14 amino acids. CDR3 sequence reads: CASSRGAGAYEQYF.

The chain links TRBV10-3 to TRBJ1-5. The germline V gene has CDR1 ENHRY and CDR2 SYGVKD. This CDR3 has 13 amino acids. The CDR3 region is CAISEGNNQPQHF.

The rearrangement uses TRBV12-3 or TRBV12-4 and TRBJ2-1; TCRdb gives TRBD1 as the D gene, but with no DNA this cannot be confirmed. This CDR3 region has 13 residues. The CDR3 loop is CASSLQGPNEQFF.

The V call is TRBV20-1, the J call TRBJ1-5; TCRdb picks TRBD1, but there is no DNA to check that call. The germline CDR1 and CDR2 sequences are DFQATT and SNEGSKA (reference sequence). The CDR3 extends over 14 amino acids. The CDR3 loop reads CSARDQTVNQPQHF.

The rearrangement links TRBV7-9 to TRBJ2-5; TCRdb proposes TRBD1, but this gene call is untestable without DNA. This CDR3 contains 12 residues. The germline V gene encodes CDR1 SEHNR and CDR2 FQNEAQ (reference sequence). CDR3 region: CASSFDGTAQYF. The full variable domain, with the rest looked up from reference TRBV7-9 and TRBJ2-5, is DTGVSQNPRHKITKRGQNVTFRCDPISEHNRLYWYRQTLGQGPEFLTYFQNEAQLEKSRLLSDRFSAERPKGSFSTLEIQRTEQGDSAMYLCASSFDGTAQYFGPGTRLLVL.

This sequence joins TRBV5-1 and TRBJ1-1; with no DNA, the TCRdb D assignment of TRBD1 cannot be verified. Germline loops: CDR1 SGHRS, CDR2 YFSETQ. This CDR3 has 16 residues. The CDR3 loop reads CASSLLQGETNTEAFF.

The V gene is TRBV5-1, the J gene TRBJ2-2; TCRdb selects TRBD2, and the lack of DNA leaves this call unchecked. Germline V lookup: CDR1 SGHRS, CDR2 YFSETQ. The CDR3 contains 16 residues. The CDR3 reads CASSLGTSGITGELFF.

V gene TRBV5-5 combines with J gene TRBJ1-2; as DNA is missing, the TRBD1 call by TCRdb cannot be tested. CDR3 length: 13 residues. Germline-derived CDR1 and CDR2 are SGHKS and YYEKEE (reference sequence). CDR3 sequence reads: CASSSDRERGYTF.

The chain links TRBV27 to TRBJ2-7; with no DNA, the TCRdb D assignment of TRBD1 cannot be verified. Germline values: CDR1 MNHEY, CDR2 SMNVEV (reference sequence). The CDR3 is 16 amino acids. This chain's CDR3 is CASSLHAGQGAYEQYF.

J is TRBJ1-2 and V is TRBV29-1; there is no DNA to check the TCRdb D call of TRBD1. The germline gives CDR1 SQVTM, CDR2 ANQGSEA. This CDR3 comprises 14 residues. The CDR3: CSDVPGTGVYGYTF.

V usage is TRBV7-9 and J usage is TRBJ1-1; TCRdb outputs TRBD1, but without DNA this stays unchecked. Germline V gives CDR1 SEHNR, CDR2 FQNEAQ (reference sequence). The CDR3 runs 12 residues. This CDR3 reads CASSLEDREAFF. The whole variable domain, remainder taken from reference TRBV7-9 and TRBJ1-1, is DTGVSQNPRHKITKRGQNVTFRCDPISEHNRLYWYRQTLGQGPEFLTYFQNEAQLEKSRLLSDRFSAERPKGSFSTLEIQRTEQGDSAMYLCASSLEDREAFFGQGTRLTVV.

The chain combines TRBV24-1 with TRBJ1-5. From germline, CDR1 is KGHDR and CDR2 SFDVKD. The CDR3 length is 13 residues. The CDR3 reads CATRDRFDQPQHF.

V gene TRBV5-1 combines with J gene TRBJ2-3. The CDR3 length is 14 residues. Germline V gene lookup returns CDR1 SGHRS and CDR2 YFSETQ. This CDR3 reads CASSPGANTDTQYF.